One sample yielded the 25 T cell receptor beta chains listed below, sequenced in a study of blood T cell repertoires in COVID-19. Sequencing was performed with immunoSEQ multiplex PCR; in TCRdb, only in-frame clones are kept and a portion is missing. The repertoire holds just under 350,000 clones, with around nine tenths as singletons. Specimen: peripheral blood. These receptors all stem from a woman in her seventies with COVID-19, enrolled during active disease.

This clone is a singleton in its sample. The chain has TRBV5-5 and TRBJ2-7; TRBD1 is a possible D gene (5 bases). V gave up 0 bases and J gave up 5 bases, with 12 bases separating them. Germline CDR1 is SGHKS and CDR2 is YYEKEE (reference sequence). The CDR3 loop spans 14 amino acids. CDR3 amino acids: CASSLAGQGNEQYF. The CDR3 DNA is TGTGCCAGCAGCTTGGCCGGGCAGGGCAACGAGCAGTACTTC.

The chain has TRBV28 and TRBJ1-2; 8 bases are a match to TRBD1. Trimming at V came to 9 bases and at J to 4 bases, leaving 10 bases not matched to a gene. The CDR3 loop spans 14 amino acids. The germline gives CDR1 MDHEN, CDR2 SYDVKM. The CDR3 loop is CARIEDGTGYGYTF. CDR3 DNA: TGTGCCAGGATAGAAGACGGGACAGGCTATGGCTACACCTTC.

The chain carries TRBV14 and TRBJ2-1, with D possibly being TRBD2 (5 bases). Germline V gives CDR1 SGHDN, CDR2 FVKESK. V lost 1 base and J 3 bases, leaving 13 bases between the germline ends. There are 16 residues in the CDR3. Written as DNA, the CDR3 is TGTGCCAGCAGCCAAGGGCTAGCCCCTTTCTACAATGAGCAGTTCTTC. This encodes CASSQGLAPFYNEQFF. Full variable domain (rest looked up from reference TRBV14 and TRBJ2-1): EAGVTQFPSHSVIEKGQTVTLRCDPISGHDNLYWYRRVMGKEIKFLLHFVKESKQDESGMPNNRFLAERTGGTYSTLKVQPAELEDSGVYFCASSQGLAPFYNEQFFGPGTRLTVL.

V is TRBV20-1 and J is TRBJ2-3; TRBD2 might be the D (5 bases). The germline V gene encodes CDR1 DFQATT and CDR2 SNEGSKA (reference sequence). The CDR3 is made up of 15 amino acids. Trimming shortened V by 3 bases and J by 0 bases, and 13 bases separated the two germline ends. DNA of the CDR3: TGCAGTGCTAGTATCGCGGGCCGCAGCACAGATACGCAGTATTTT. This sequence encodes CSASIAGRSTDTQYF.

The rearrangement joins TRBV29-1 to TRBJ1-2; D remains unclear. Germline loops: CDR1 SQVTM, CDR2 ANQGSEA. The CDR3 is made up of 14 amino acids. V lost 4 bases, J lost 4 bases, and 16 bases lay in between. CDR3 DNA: TGCAGCGTTGTTTTTGTCAGTACCTTCTATGGCTACACCTTC. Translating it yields CSVVFVSTFYGYTF.

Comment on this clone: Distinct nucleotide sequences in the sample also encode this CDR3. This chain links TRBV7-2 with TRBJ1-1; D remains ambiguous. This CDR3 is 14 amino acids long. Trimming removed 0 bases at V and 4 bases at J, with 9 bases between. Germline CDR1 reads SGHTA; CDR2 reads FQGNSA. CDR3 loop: CASSLASEGTEAFF. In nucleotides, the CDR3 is TGTGCCAGCAGCTTAGCCAGCGAGGGCACTGAAGCTTTCTTT.

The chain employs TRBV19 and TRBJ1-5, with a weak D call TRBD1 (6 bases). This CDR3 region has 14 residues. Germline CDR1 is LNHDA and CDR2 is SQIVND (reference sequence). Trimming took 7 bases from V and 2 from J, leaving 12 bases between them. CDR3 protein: CASIPPGGNQPQHF. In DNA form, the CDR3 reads TGTGCCAGTATCCCTCCAGGGGGCAATCAGCCCCAGCATTTT.

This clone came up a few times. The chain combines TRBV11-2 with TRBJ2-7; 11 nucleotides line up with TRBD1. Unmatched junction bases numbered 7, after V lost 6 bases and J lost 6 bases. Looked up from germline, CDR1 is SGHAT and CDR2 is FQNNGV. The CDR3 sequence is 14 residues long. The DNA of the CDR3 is TGTGCCAGCAGTCATGGACAGGGGGCGAGCGAGCAGTACTTC. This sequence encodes CASSHGQGASEQYF.

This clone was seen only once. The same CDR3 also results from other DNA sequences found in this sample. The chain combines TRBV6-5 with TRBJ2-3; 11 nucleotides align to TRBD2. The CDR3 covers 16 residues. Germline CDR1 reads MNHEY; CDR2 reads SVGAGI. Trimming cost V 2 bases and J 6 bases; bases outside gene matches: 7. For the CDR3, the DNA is TGTGCCAGCAGTTACCGCTTAGCGGGGGGGCCGGATACGCAGTATTTT. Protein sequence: CASSYRLAGGPDTQYF.

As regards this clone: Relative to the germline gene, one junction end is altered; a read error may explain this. CDR3 sequence: CASSQGLAGGPHF. In nucleotides, the CDR3 is TGTGCCAGCAGCCAGGGACTAGCGGGGGGGCCCCACTTC. This chain links TRBV3-1 (or the pseudogene TRBV3-2) with TRBJ2-5; 16 nucleotides agree with TRBD2. The CDR3 length is 13 residues. Germline-derived CDR1 and CDR2 are LGHDT and YNNKEL (reference sequence).

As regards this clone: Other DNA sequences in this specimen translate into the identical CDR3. The CDR3 coding sequence is TGTGCCAGCAGCTTGGGCGCGAACACTGAAGCTTTCTTT. It yields the protein CASSLGANTEAFF. The V call is TRBV5-6, the J call TRBJ1-1, with unresolved D. The ends were cut back, 0 bases at V and 1 base at J, with 4 bases in the middle. Germline V gene lookup returns CDR1 SGHDT and CDR2 YYEEEE. The CDR3 spans 13 residues.

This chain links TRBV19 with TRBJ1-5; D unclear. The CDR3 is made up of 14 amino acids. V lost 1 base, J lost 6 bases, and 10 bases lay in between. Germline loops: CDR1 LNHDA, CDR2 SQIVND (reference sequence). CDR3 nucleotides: TGTGCCAGTAGTATAGTCGCGGTCGGTCAGCCCCAGCATTTT. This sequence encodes CASSIVAVGQPQHF.

CDR3 in amino acids: CASTPLGLGPQHF. The CDR3 DNA is TGTGCCAGCACCCCGCTAGGCCTCGGGCCCCAGCATTTT. This chain joins TRBV5-8 and TRBJ1-5; no definite D call. V was cut by 6 bases and J by 9 bases, with 16 bases left in between. Looked up from germline, CDR1 is SGHTS and CDR2 is YDEGEE. The CDR3 runs to 13 residues.

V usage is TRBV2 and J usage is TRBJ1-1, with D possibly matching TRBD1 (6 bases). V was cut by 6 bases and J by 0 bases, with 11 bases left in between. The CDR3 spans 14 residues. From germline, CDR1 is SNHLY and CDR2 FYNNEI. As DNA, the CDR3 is TGTGCCAGCAGGTTAGGACAGATGAACACTGAAGCTTTCTTT. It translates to CASRLGQMNTEAFF.

The CDR3 region is CASGLNLGGQGVYEQYF. DNA of the CDR3: TGTGCTAGTGGTTTGAACCTGGGGGGACAGGGTGTCTACGAGCAGTACTTC. This sequence joins TRBV12-5 and TRBJ2-7, with TRBD1 identical over 9 bases. Germline trimming cut 2 bases from V and 3 bases from J; bases unmatched to any gene: 11. Germline CDR1 LGHNT, CDR2 FRNRAP. This CDR3 spans 17 amino acids.

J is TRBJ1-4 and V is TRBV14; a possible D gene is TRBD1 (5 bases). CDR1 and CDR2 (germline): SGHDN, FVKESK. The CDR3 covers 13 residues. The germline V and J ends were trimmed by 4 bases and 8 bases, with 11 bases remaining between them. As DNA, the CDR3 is TGTGCCAGCAGCCCAGCCCCAGGGGAAAAACTGTTTTTT. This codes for CASSPAPGEKLFF. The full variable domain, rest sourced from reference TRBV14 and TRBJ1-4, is EAGVTQFPSHSVIEKGQTVTLRCDPISGHDNLYWYRRVMGKEIKFLLHFVKESKQDESGMPNNRFLAERTGGTYSTLKVQPAELEDSGVYFCASSPAPGEKLFFGSGTQLSVL.

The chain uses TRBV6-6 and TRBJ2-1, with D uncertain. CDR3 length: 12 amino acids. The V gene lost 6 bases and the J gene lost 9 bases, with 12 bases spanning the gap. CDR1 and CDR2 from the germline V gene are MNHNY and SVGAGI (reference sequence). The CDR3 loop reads CASSNLVVEQFF. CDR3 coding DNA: TGTGCCAGCAGCAATCTAGTGGTTGAGCAGTTCTTC.

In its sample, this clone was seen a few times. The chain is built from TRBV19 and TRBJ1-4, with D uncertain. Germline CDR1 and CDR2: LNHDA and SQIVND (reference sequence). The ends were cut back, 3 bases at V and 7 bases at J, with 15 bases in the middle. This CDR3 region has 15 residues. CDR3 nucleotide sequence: TGTGCCAGTAGTATCAGTCCGGTGTCAGGTGAAAAACTGTTTTTT. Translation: CASSISPVSGEKLFF. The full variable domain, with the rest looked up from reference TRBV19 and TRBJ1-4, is DGGITQSPKYLFRKEGQNVTLSCEQNLNHDAMYWYRQDPGQGLRLIYYSQIVNDFQKGDIAEGYSVSREKKESFPLTVTSAQKNPTAFYLCASSISPVSGEKLFFGSGTQLSVL.

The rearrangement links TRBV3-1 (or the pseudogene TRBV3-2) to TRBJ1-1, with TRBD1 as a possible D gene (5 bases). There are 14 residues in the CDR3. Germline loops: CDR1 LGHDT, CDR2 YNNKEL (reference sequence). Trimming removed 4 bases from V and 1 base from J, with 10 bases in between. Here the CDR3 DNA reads TGTGCCAGCAGCCCTCAGGGTGGGAACACTGAAGCTTTCTTT. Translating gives CASSPQGGNTEAFF.

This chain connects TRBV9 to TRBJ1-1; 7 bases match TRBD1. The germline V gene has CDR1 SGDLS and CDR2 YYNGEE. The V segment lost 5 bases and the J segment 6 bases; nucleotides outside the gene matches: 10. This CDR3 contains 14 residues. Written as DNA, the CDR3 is TGTGCCAGCAGTATAGGGACACAGGGGCCTGAAGCTTTCTTT. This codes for CASSIGTQGPEAFF.

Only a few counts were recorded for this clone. Written as DNA, the CDR3 is TGTGCCAGCAGCTATGGGACAGCTAAATCACCCCTCCACTTT. Translating gives CASSYGTAKSPLHF. The V call is TRBV7-2, the J call TRBJ1-6, with 7 positions matching TRBD1. Per germline, CDR1 SGHTA and CDR2 FQGNSA. J was trimmed by 10 bases and V by 4 bases; bases with no gene match: 7. The CDR3 extends over 14 amino acids.

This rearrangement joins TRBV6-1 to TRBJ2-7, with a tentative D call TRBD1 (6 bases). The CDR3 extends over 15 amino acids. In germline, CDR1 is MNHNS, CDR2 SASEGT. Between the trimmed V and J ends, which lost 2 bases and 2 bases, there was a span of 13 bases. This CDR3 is CASSETGFGTYEQYF. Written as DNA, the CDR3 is TGTGCCAGCAGTGAAACAGGGTTTGGGACCTACGAGCAGTACTTC.

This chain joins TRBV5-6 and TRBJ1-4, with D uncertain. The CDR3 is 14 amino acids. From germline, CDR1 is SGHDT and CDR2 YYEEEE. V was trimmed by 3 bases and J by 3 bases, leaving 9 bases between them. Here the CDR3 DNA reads TGTGCCAGCAGCTCCGGAGGGCCTAATGAAAAACTGTTTTTT. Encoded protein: CASSSGGPNEKLFF. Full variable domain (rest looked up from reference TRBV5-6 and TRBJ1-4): DAGVTQSPTHLIKTRGQQVTLRCSPKSGHDTVSWYQQALGQGPQFIFQYYEEEERQRGNFPDRFSGHQFPNYSSELNVNALLLGDSALYLCASSSGGPNEKLFFGSGTQLSVL.

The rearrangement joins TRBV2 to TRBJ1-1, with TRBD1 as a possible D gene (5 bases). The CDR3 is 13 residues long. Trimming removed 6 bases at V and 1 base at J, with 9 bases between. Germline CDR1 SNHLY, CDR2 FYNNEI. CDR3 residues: CASRGPGNTEAFF. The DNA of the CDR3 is TGTGCCAGCAGGGGGCCCGGGAACACTGAAGCTTTCTTT.

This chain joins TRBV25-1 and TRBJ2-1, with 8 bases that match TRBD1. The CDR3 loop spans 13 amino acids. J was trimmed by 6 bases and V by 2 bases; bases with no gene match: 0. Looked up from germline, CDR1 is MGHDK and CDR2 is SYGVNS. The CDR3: CASSETGGNEQFF. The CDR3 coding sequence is TGTGCCAGCAGTGAAACAGGGGGCAATGAGCAGTTCTTC.